These 19 T cell receptor beta chains originate from one sample sequenced in a study of blood T cells in healthy people across ages. Through a sample-barcoded 5' primer and a J-beta primer mix, a second PCR was run for roughly 6 to 11 cycles. TCRdb fed the 5' RACE reads into MiXCR, producing one record per CDR3 protein. The sample holds approximately 1.5 million distinct CDR3 sequences; approximately 43% are singletons and the top ten take less than 5%. The sequenced sample consisted of blood. The receptor set was obtained from a young woman in good health.

The count of this clonotype is one. At one boundary the junction diverges from the germline segment, which might be a read error. The chain is built from TRBV2 and TRBJ1-1; D might be TRBD1 (5 bases). The CDR3 is 11 amino acids. CDR1 and CDR2 from the germline V gene are SNHLY and FYNNEI. The DNA of the CDR3 is TGTGCAAGCAGTTATGACGAGGGGGCTTTCTTT. Translated: CASSYDEGAFF.

This sequence joins TRBV12-3 or TRBV12-4 and TRBJ2-7, with D perhaps given as TRBD1 or TRBD2 (5 bases each). Between the trimmed V and J ends, which lost 7 bases and 7 bases, there was a span of 23 bases. CDR3 size: 15 residues. DNA for the CDR3: TGTGCCAGCATAGATCGGGGCCGGGGCAACAATGAGCAGTACTTC. The encoded protein is CASIDRGRGNNEQYF.

As concerns this clonotype: Possible read error: a much larger clone is one base away. The chain links TRBV7-3 to TRBJ2-1; tentatively, D is TRBD2 (6 bases). Germline CDR1 and CDR2: SGHTA and FQGTGA. The V end was cut by 3 bases, the J end by 5 bases, with 8 bases between. This CDR3 region has 13 residues. CDR3 DNA sequence: TGTGCCAGCAGCTTCTGGGGGGACAATGAGCAGTTCTTC. Translation gives CASSFWGDNEQFF.

The V and J genes are TRBV4-3 and TRBJ2-5, with 9 bases identical to TRBD1. The V gene's germline CDR1 is LGHNA and CDR2 YSLEER. This CDR3 contains 16 residues. J was trimmed by 5 bases and V by 6 bases; bases with no gene match: 13. This CDR3 reads CASRRSKGQGDETQYF. Here the CDR3 DNA reads TGCGCCAGCAGACGTTCGAAGGGACAGGGAGACGAGACCCAGTACTTC.

The chain employs TRBV3-1 and TRBJ2-1; no firm D call. Between the trimmed V and J ends, which lost 7 bases and 7 bases, there was a span of 14 bases. CDR1 and CDR2 (germline): LGHDT, YNNKEL (reference sequence). CDR3 length equals 13 residues. The CDR3 nucleotides read TGTGCCAGCAACAAATCGAACCTAAATGAGCAGTTCTTC. Its protein is CASNKSNLNEQFF.

This chain uses TRBV10-3 with TRBJ1-1; 10 bases agree with TRBD1. The CDR3 runs to 14 residues. With 6 bases clipped from V and 2 bases from J, the junction kept 3 bases outside the gene matches. Germline V gives CDR1 ENHRY, CDR2 SYGVKD. CDR3 sequence (DNA): TGTGCCATCAGGACAGGGGGCCCTAACACTGAAGCTTTCTTT. Translation: CAIRTGGPNTEAFF.

The V and J genes are TRBV5-1 and TRBJ2-7; 9 nucleotides line up with TRBD1. This CDR3 comprises 13 residues. Germline CDR1 SGHRS, CDR2 YFSETQ. Trimming took 5 bases from V and 6 from J; bases not matched to a gene: 6. CDR3 DNA: TGCGCCAGCAGAGTGGGACAGGGCGGCGAGCAGTACTTC. Its protein is CASRVGQGGEQYF.

This rearrangement joins TRBV27 to TRBJ2-1, with D possibly matching TRBD2 (6 bases). Germline V gives CDR1 MNHEY, CDR2 SMNVEV (reference sequence). CDR3 size: 14 residues. V lost 2 bases to trimming and J lost 7 bases, with 12 bases between them. The CDR3 sequence: CASSLGGLNNEQFF. CDR3 bases: TGTGCCAGCAGTTTAGGGGGGTTAAATAATGAGCAGTTCTTC.

The V and J genes are TRBV6-1 and TRBJ1-5, with D tentatively TRBD1 (5 bases). Trimming cost V 6 bases and J 3 bases, with 15 bases left between them. The CDR3 has 15 amino acids. From germline, CDR1 is MNHNS and CDR2 SASEGT. The CDR3 bases are TGTGCCAGCAGGAGCCCTGACAGTTTCAATCAGCCCCAGCATTTT. It encodes CASRSPDSFNQPQHF.

This chain uses TRBV12-3 or TRBV12-4 with TRBJ2-1, with TRBD1 matching over 8 bases. There are 12 residues in the CDR3. V trimming: 7 bases; J trimming: 8 bases; junction bases outside the gene matches: 4. DNA of the CDR3: TGTGCCAGCACCGGGACAGGCGATGAGCAGTTCTTC. It yields the protein CASTGTGDEQFF.

V usage is TRBV20-1 and J usage is TRBJ1-1, with 7 bases aligning to TRBD1. The CDR3 runs to 11 residues. Trimming at V came to 6 bases and at J to 6 bases, leaving 4 bases not matched to a gene. The germline gives CDR1 DFQATT, CDR2 SNEGSKA (reference sequence). The chain's CDR3 is CSAKGGPEAFF. DNA for the CDR3: TGCAGTGCGAAAGGGGGCCCTGAAGCTTTCTTT.

The J gene is TRBJ1-6, the V gene TRBV28; a possible D gene is TRBD1 (5 bases). From germline, CDR1 is MDHEN and CDR2 SYDVKM. The CDR3 has 16 residues. Trimming took off 3 bases at V and 7 bases at J, with 16 bases between the two ends. As DNA, the CDR3 is TGTGCCAGCAGTTTGAGGGAGGGGAGGGGAAATTCACCCCTCCACTTT. It translates to CASSLREGRGNSPLHF.

The chain joins TRBV5-1 to TRBJ2-5, with 9 bases that match TRBD1. The germline gives CDR1 SGHRS, CDR2 YFSETQ. V dropped 4 bases and J dropped 0; count of bases not matched to a gene: 4. The CDR3 is 15 amino acids. DNA for the CDR3: TGCGCCAGCAGCCTAAGACAGGGGGACCAAGAGACCCAGTACTTC. It specifies CASSLRQGDQETQYF.

This clonotype has only one observation. The chain carries TRBV7-2 and TRBJ2-1; TRBD1 might be the D (5 bases). The CDR3 runs 15 residues. The ends were cut back, 0 bases at V and 12 bases at J, with 18 bases in the middle. CDR1 is SGHTA and CDR2 is FQGNSA in the germline V gene. In nucleotides, the CDR3 is TGTGCCAGCAGCTTAGCGGGGCCACGCCCTCAAAGGCAGTTCTTC. As protein: CASSLAGPRPQRQFF.

This chain joins TRBV29-1 and TRBJ1-2; TRBD1 might be the D (5 bases). Looked up from germline, CDR1 is SQVTM and CDR2 is ANQGSEA. The V end was cut by 6 bases, the J end by 8 bases, with 10 bases between. This CDR3 has 10 residues. The CDR3 nucleotides read TGCAGCGTGCTTGACAGCGGCTACACCTTC. This translates into CSVLDSGYTF.

The table lists this clonotype with a few counts. V is TRBV4-3 and J is TRBJ2-3; D perhaps matches TRBD2 (5 bases). This CDR3 is 15 amino acids long. Trimming took 5 bases from V and 5 from J, leaving 17 bases between them. Germline assignment: CDR1 LGHNA and CDR2 YSLEER. The chain's CDR3 is CASSETGGRVDTQYF. The CDR3 coding sequence is TGCGCCAGCAGCGAAACTGGCGGGCGAGTAGATACGCAGTATTTT.

This clonotype has just a few counts. This CDR3 reads CSARGSGGAEAFF. CDR3 DNA sequence: TGCAGTGCTAGAGGGTCCGGGGGCGCTGAAGCTTTCTTT. The chain is built from TRBV20-1 and TRBJ1-1, with a possible D match to TRBD1 (6 bases). The length of the CDR3 is 13 residues. CDR1 DFQATT and CDR2 SNEGSKA come from the germline V gene (reference sequence). V was pared by 1 base and J by 6 bases, with 12 bases between.

Here the CDR3 DNA reads TGCAGTGCTGTGGATTACGAGCAGTACTTC. Protein: CSAVDYEQYF. The chain employs TRBV20-1 and TRBJ2-7; D gene uncertain. This CDR3 is 10 amino acids long. Germline V gene lookup returns CDR1 DFQATT and CDR2 SNEGSKA (reference sequence). The V end was cut by 5 bases, the J end by 4 bases, with 6 bases between.

This rearrangement joins TRBV5-1 to TRBJ2-1; perhaps TRBD2 as D (5 bases). Germline CDR1 reads SGHRS; CDR2 reads YFSETQ. The CDR3 loop spans 14 amino acids. Deletions cut 5 bases from V and 1 base from J, with 10 bases between. In DNA, the CDR3 is TGCGCCAGCAGTATGTCGGGATCCTACAATGAGCAGTTCTTC. The encoded protein is CASSMSGSYNEQFF.